The source of this T cell receptor (beta chain) is a study of early T cells in non-severe SARS-CoV-2 infection. General observations from the study: VDJdb-based annotation leaned toward anti-spike CD8 responses and missed private and CD4 specificities.

Concerning this clonotype itself: Its specificity is unknown.

The TCR library protocol was used to attach unique molecular identifiers. These identifiers were attached to individual cDNA molecules. TCRdb re-derived calls from the 5' RACE reads in MiXCR, one entry per CDR3 protein. The table lists some 61,000 distinct CDR3 sequences, roughly a tenth of them singletons, with around 4.4% in the top ten. This TCR came from an adult who was a healthcare worker with PCR-confirmed SARS-CoV-2 infection or an uninfected control (not recorded which). Sequenced: whole blood.

This CDR3 is CAISPGTGVQTQYF. CDR3 DNA sequence: TGTGCCATCAGCCCCGGGACAGGGGTTCAGACCCAGTACTTC. The chain links TRBV10-3 to TRBJ2-5, with 10 positions matching TRBD1. The CDR3 has 14 amino acids. Germline V lookup: CDR1 ENHRY, CDR2 SYGVKD. With 6 bases clipped from V and 6 bases from J, the junction kept 7 bases outside the gene matches.